One and the same sample provided the 15 T cell receptor beta chains below, sequenced in a study of T cells after yellow fever vaccination. Using its own MiXCR run on the 5' RACE reads, TCRdb lists one record per CDR3 protein. Counted here are 310,000 or so distinct CDR3 sequences, around 3.9% occurring once; the ten biggest clones make up around 24%. Sequenced material: PBMCs, taken on the day of the yellow fever booster vaccination. The receptors here all came from a man younger than 35 who received the YFV17D yellow fever vaccine.

V gene TRBV9 combines with J gene TRBJ2-5, with 7 nucleotides matching TRBD1. The CDR3 totals 13 residues. V shed 3 bases, J shed 7 bases, and the junction held 6 bases outside the gene matches. CDR1 and CDR2 (germline): SGDLS, YYNGEE. The CDR3 loop reads CASSGQGTGTQYF. CDR3 coding DNA: TGTGCCAGCAGCGGACAGGGTACAGGGACCCAGTACTTC.

The rearrangement uses TRBV7-9 and TRBJ1-5; 9 bases agree with TRBD1. Germline loops: CDR1 SEHNR, CDR2 FQNEAQ (reference sequence). The junction had 7 bases not matched to a gene; V was cut back by 3 bases and J by 7 bases. The CDR3 consists of 15 residues. DNA of the CDR3: TGTGCCAGCAGCTTTGGAGGACAGGGGCGACAGCCCCAGCATTTT. The encoded protein is CASSFGGQGRQPQHF. The variable domain in full, with the rest retrieved from reference TRBV7-9 and TRBJ1-5, is DTGVSQNPRHKITKRGQNVTFRCDPISEHNRLYWYRQTLGQGPEFLTYFQNEAQLEKSRLLSDRFSAERPKGSFSTLEIQRTEQGDSAMYLCASSFGGQGRQPQHFGDGTRLSIL.

This clonotype has at least ten counts. The J gene is TRBJ2-5, the V gene TRBV5-1; TRBD2 agrees at 8 bases. The germline V gene encodes CDR1 SGHRS and CDR2 YFSETQ. The CDR3 sequence is 15 residues long. Trimming took 0 bases from V and 3 from J; bases not matched to a gene: 4. DNA for the CDR3: TGCGCCAGCAGCTTGGCCCCGGGGGGGAAAGAGACCCAGTACTTC. It encodes CASSLAPGGKETQYF.

This clonotype was found many times. The chain uses TRBV5-6 and TRBJ1-1; D remains unclear. V was shortened by 0 bases and J by 1 base, with 13 bases between the two germline ends. Germline V lookup: CDR1 SGHDT, CDR2 YYEEEE. This CDR3 has 16 amino acids. The CDR3 region is CASSLGIQAGNTEAFF. CDR3 sequence (DNA): TGTGCCAGCAGCTTGGGCATCCAGGCAGGGAACACTGAAGCTTTCTTT.

This clonotype occurred a few times. This chain connects TRBV7-9 to TRBJ1-1; TRBD1 might be the D (5 bases). Germline V CDR1 and CDR2: SEHNR, FQNEAQ (reference sequence). Trimming removed 0 bases from V and 5 bases from J, with 10 bases in between. CDR3 length: 14 amino acids. Written as DNA, the CDR3 is TGTGCCAGCAGCTTAGCGCTAGGGGATACTGAAGCTTTCTTT. Protein: CASSLALGDTEAFF.

This clonotype appeared many times. This chain joins TRBV9 and TRBJ2-1; possible D gene TRBD1, 6 bases. CDR3 length equals 15 residues. Germline V gene sequence: CDR1 SGDLS, CDR2 YYNGEE. Trimming shortened V by 2 bases and J by 3 bases, and 12 bases separated the two germline ends. CDR3 sequence reads: CASSVVGGLYNEQFF. CDR3 DNA: TGTGCCAGCAGCGTCGTAGGGGGTCTCTACAATGAGCAGTTCTTC.

This clonotype was found many times. J is TRBJ2-3 and V is TRBV5-1, with TRBD2 as a possible D gene (7 bases). CDR3 length: 17 amino acids. The germline V gene has CDR1 SGHRS and CDR2 YFSETQ. V dropped 5 bases and J dropped 10 bases, with 29 bases sitting between them. CDR3 in DNA: TGCGCCAGCAGGGGACTATCCCGGGACTTCCCTAGGGGGGCGCAGTATTTT. Translating it yields CASRGLSRDFPRGAQYF.

V gene TRBV6-6 combines with J gene TRBJ1-5; D may be TRBD1 (5 bases). V was trimmed by 7 bases and J by 0 bases, leaving 31 bases between them. Germline V gene lookup returns CDR1 MNHNY and CDR2 SVGAGI (reference sequence). This CDR3 is built from 21 residues. The CDR3 spells CASNQRRRRGTALNSNQPQHF. CDR3 DNA: TGTGCCAGCAATCAAAGGCGGAGGAGGGGTACGGCCCTCAATAGCAATCAGCCCCAGCATTTT.

This clonotype has only a few counts. The V call is TRBV12-3 or TRBV12-4, the J call TRBJ2-7, with 7 bases fitting TRBD2. The CDR3 length is 15 residues. Trimming at V came to 2 bases and at J to 6 bases, leaving 10 bases not matched to a gene. The CDR3 coding sequence is TGTGCCAGCAGTTTATCCGGTAGGGGAGGGGCCGAGCAGTACGTC. It codes for CASSLSGRGGAEQYV.

This clonotype was observed at least ten times. The rearrangement uses TRBV4-3 and TRBJ2-7, with D possibly being TRBD1 (6 bases). The germline V and J ends were trimmed by 4 bases and 6 bases, with 13 bases remaining between them. Germline loops: CDR1 LGHNA, CDR2 YSLEER. The CDR3 is 13 residues long. For the CDR3, the DNA is TGCGCCAGCAGCCGTTACCCAGGGGCCGAGCAGTACTTC. Its protein product is CASSRYPGAEQYF.

This clonotype was seen only a few times. The J gene is TRBJ2-5, the V gene TRBV5-5, with 10 bases aligning to TRBD2. Germline CDR1 SGHKS, CDR2 YYEKEE (reference sequence). V was pared by 10 bases and J by 5 bases, with 11 bases of the junction left unmatched. The CDR3 has 14 residues. CDR3 sequence (DNA): TGTGCCTCCCCAGCGGGGGGGCCGTGGGAGACCCAGTACTTC. Residues: CASPAGGPWETQYF. The variable domain in full, completed from reference TRBV5-5 and TRBJ2-5, reads DAGVTQSPTHLIKTRGQQVTLRCSPISGHKSVSWYQQVLGQGPQFIFQYYEKEERGRGNFPDRFSARQFPNYSSELNVNALLLGDSALYLCASPAGGPWETQYFGPGTRLLVL.

The rearrangement uses TRBV7-2 and TRBJ1-6, with D unresolved. This CDR3 is built from 18 residues. V lost 0 bases, J lost 6 bases, and 18 bases lay in between. The germline CDR1 and CDR2 sequences are SGHTA and FQGNSA. The CDR3 sequence: CASSLAVTAGGSNSPLHF. CDR3 nucleotides: TGTGCCAGCAGCTTAGCAGTAACGGCCGGAGGGAGTAATTCACCCCTCCACTTT.

This clonotype was seen more than once but under ten times. The chain has TRBV7-3 and TRBJ2-7; no definite D call. V was trimmed by 5 bases and J by 6 bases, leaving 11 bases between them. CDR3 length equals 12 residues. From germline, CDR1 is SGHTA and CDR2 FQGTGA. The CDR3 sequence is CASSPQAPEQYF. The DNA of the CDR3 is TGTGCCAGCAGCCCTCAGGCCCCCGAGCAGTACTTC. The whole variable domain, filled in from reference TRBV7-3 and TRBJ2-7, reads GAGVSQTPSNKVTEKGKYVELRCDPISGHTALYWYRQSLGQGPEFLIYFQGTGAADDSGLPNDRFFAVRPEGSVSTLKIQRTERGDSAVYLCASSPQAPEQYFGPGTRLTVT.

The table lists this clonotype with many counts. The chain carries TRBV6-5 and TRBJ2-2; TRBD1 aligns across 9 bases. CDR3 length: 17 amino acids. The V gene's germline CDR1 is MNHEY and CDR2 SVGAGI. V lost 5 bases and J lost 3; bases outside the gene matches: 10. This CDR3 is CASSRTGDNRDTGELFF. The CDR3 nucleotides read TGTGCCAGCAGTCGGACAGGGGATAATAGGGACACCGGGGAGCTGTTTTTT.

This clonotype was seen a few times. The rearrangement links TRBV18 to TRBJ2-2; D is perhaps TRBD1 (6 bases). The CDR3 has 15 amino acids. Trimming took off 1 base at V and 7 bases at J, with 13 bases between the two ends. Germline CDR1 is KGHSH and CDR2 is LQKENI. CDR3 coding DNA: TGTGCCAGCTCACCACTAAGGACAGATCGCGGGGAGCTGTTTTTT. This codes for CASSPLRTDRGELFF.